The 7 T cell receptor beta chains below all came from one sample that was sequenced in a study of Ad26.COV2.S vaccination and SARS-CoV-2 variants. Treatment reported: roughly 20 received Ad26.COV2.S at low or high dose, single or two shots; five or six received placebo; per-sample allocation not given. The samples date from day 63 after the first vaccine or placebo injection. TCRdb's table, derived via immunoSEQ multiplex PCR, lists solely in-frame clones and lacks some. The table lists about 350,000 clones, about 85% of them singletons. Sequenced here: peripheral blood, sampled in a trial of Ad26.COV2.S vaccine versus placebo. The receptors were gathered from a person between 18 and 59 years old who received the Ad26.COV2.S COVID-19 vaccine or a placebo.

About this clone itself: At one boundary the junction diverges from the germline segment, which might be a read error. The chain uses TRBV3-1 (or the pseudogene TRBV3-2) and TRBJ2-1; D call uncertain. This CDR3 is built from 14 residues. Germline values: CDR1 LGHDT, CDR2 YNNKEL (reference sequence). CDR3 nucleotides: TGTGCCAGCAGCCAACGAGGCTCCCACAATGAGCAGTTCTTC. This encodes CASSQRGSHNEQFF.

This chain connects TRBV7-9 to TRBJ1-5, with TRBD1 matching over 9 bases. V lost 5 bases to trimming and J lost 1 base; unmatched junction nucleotides: 6. The CDR3 consists of 16 residues. Germline-derived CDR1 and CDR2 are SEHNR and FQNEAQ (reference sequence). The CDR3 DNA is TGTGCCAGCAGCGGTGGGACAGGGAGAAGCAATCAGCCCCAGCATTTT. Its protein product is CASSGGTGRSNQPQHF.

The genes are TRBV5-4 and TRBJ2-7; D is perhaps TRBD2 (5 bases). Per germline, CDR1 SGHNT and CDR2 YYREEE (reference sequence). The CDR3 sequence is 13 residues long. V lost 6 bases and J lost 1, with 11 bases in between. CDR3: CASTVGGSYEQYF. CDR3 in DNA: TGTGCCAGCACCGTCGGCGGGTCCTACGAGCAGTACTTC.

Only one count was recorded for this clone. The chain carries TRBV30 and TRBJ1-5, with D maybe TRBD1 (5 bases). This CDR3 has 14 amino acids. Germline V gene sequence: CDR1 GTSNPN, CDR2 SVGIG (reference sequence). Trimming removed 3 bases at V and 3 bases at J, with 12 bases between. Written as DNA, the CDR3 is TGTGCCTGGAGATACCCAGGGTCCAATCAGCCCCAGCATTTT. This gives the protein CAWRYPGSNQPQHF.

The V call is TRBV27, the J call TRBJ1-2, with D tentatively TRBD1 (5 bases). The V end was cut by 5 bases, the J end by 1 base, with 8 bases between. Germline lookup yields CDR1 MNHEY and CDR2 SMNVEV (reference sequence). The CDR3 runs 13 residues. This chain's CDR3 is CASSVQGNYGYTF. In DNA form, the CDR3 reads TGTGCCAGCAGTGTCCAGGGTAACTATGGCTACACCTTC.

J is TRBJ2-5 and V is TRBV7-2; 10 bases are shared with TRBD1. CDR1 SGHTA and CDR2 FQGNSA come from the germline V gene. The V segment lost 5 bases and the J segment 5 bases; nucleotides outside the gene matches: 11. The CDR3 spans 16 residues. CDR3 DNA sequence: TGTGCCAGCAGCCCCCGCGGGACAGGGGACGCGGAGACCCAGTACTTC. It yields the protein CASSPRGTGDAETQYF.

V and J are TRBV5-4 and TRBJ1-5; tentative D call: TRBD1 (5 bases). From germline, CDR1 is SGHNT and CDR2 YYREEE (reference sequence). V lost 1 base, J lost 5 bases, and 10 bases lay in between. The CDR3 consists of 14 residues. CDR3 coding DNA: TGTGCCAGCAGCTTGAGGGGTCAGGATCAGCCCCAGCATTTT. This sequence encodes CASSLRGQDQPQHF.